The clone carrying this T cell receptor (beta chain) was detected ten times or more. The TCR beta library used iRepertoire HTBI primers with Arm-PCR amplification of CDR3. In the source study's methods: From all samples, identification returned some 13 TRBJ and around 62 TRBV segments. Using its own MiXCR run on the multiplex PCR reads, TCRdb lists one record per CDR3 protein. V and J calls and clone size were set by TCRdb, not the authors. In the table there are around 450,000 distinct CDR3 sequences, 15% of which are singletons. Indicated time point: newly diagnosed GD, antithyroid drugs for less than 3 months. From PBMCs, RNA was extracted and then used to make the TCR library. This specimen comes from a study of regulatory T cells in long-lasting Graves disease. The same sample was also used in a study of T cells in Graves' hyperthyroidism and ophthalmopathy.

The sequence came from a woman aged 40 to 55 with Graves disease. The starting material was peripheral blood mononuclear cells (PBMCs), obtained at new diagnosis, from a patient treated with antithyroid drugs.

As DNA, the CDR3 is TGTGCCATCAGTGAGCCGAAATCCGAGCAGTACTTC. Encoded protein: CAISEPKSEQYF. The chain employs TRBV10-3 and TRBJ2-7, with D unresolved. Germline-derived CDR1 and CDR2 are ENHRY and SYGVKD. The CDR3 spans 12 residues. V was cut by 2 bases and J by 6 bases, with 8 bases left in between.